A selection of T cell receptor beta chains follows, all from one sample in a study of blood T cell repertoires in COVID-19. Produced via immunoSEQ multiplex PCR; TCRdb's table is partial and in-frame only. The repertoire holds 100,000 to 150,000 clones, with less than 85% as singletons. Sequencing input: peripheral blood. The source is a human donor with acute or convalescent COVID-19. The donor label of this sample is uncertain. The CDR3 runs from the conserved cysteine through the conserved F or W. The D gene is left open where the match is weak. Rows give clone size only sometimes, using once, few, many, or a class for an expanded clone.

J gene | V gene | D gene | clone size | CDR3 protein | CDR3 DNA
TRBJ2-3 | TRBV3-1/TRBV3-2 | NA | once | CASSQSGPDTQYF | TGTGCCAGCAGCCAGAGCGGGCCAGATACGCAGTATTTT
TRBJ1-6 | TRBV4-1 | NA | NA | CASSQDRGSAYNSPLHF | TGCGCCAGCAGCCAAGATCGGGGGTCGGCCTATAATTCACCCCTCCACTTT
TRBJ2-2 | TRBV6-5 | NA | NA | CASSYLGGGELFF | TGTGCCAGCAGTTACTTGGGGGGCGGGGAGCTGTTTTTT
TRBJ1-5 | TRBV19 | NA | NA | CASSSWGPRRGLGNQPQHF | TGTGCCAGTAGTAGTTGGGGCCCCCGGAGGGGCCTGGGCAATCAGCCCCAGCATTTT
TRBJ1-1 | TRBV5-1 | NA | NA | CASSLGSGNTEAFF | TGCGCCAGCAGCTTGGGGTCAGGGAACACTGAAGCTTTCTTT
TRBJ2-3 | TRBV7-9 | NA | NA | CASSSSLNTDTQYF | TGTGCCAGCAGCTCCTCCCTTAACACAGATACGCAGTATTTT
TRBJ2-6 | TRBV6-5 | NA | NA | CASSYVRSGANVLTF | TGTGCCAGCAGTTACGTCAGGTCCGGGGCCAACGTCCTGACTTTC
TRBJ2-3 | TRBV2 | TRBD2 | NA | CASSELAGALTSTDTQYF | TGTGCCAGCAGTGAGCTAGCGGGGGCCTTAACCAGCACAGATACGCAGTATTTT
TRBJ1-1 | TRBV30 | TRBD1 | NA | CAWSRDRLLNTEAFF | TGTGCCTGGTCCCGGGACAGATTACTGAACACTGAAGCTTTCTTT
TRBJ1-2 | TRBV7-9 | TRBD1 | NA | CASSPQGGTGFYGYTF | TGTGCCAGCAGCCCTCAAGGGGGGACAGGGTTTTATGGCTACACCTTC
TRBJ2-5 | TRBV5-5 | NA | once | CASSLLQGGETQYF | TGTGCCAGCAGCCTCCTCCAGGGAGGAGAGACCCAGTACTTC
TRBJ1-3 | TRBV5-1 | NA | medium-sized | CASSLDTLSGNTIYF | TGCGCCAGCAGCTTGGACACCCTCTCTGGAAACACCATATATTTT
TRBJ1-6 | TRBV7-8 | TRBD1 | NA | CASSLGQGDSPLHF | TGTGCCAGCAGCTTAGGACAGGGGGATTCACCCCTCCACTTT
TRBJ1-4 | TRBV5-4 | TRBD1 | NA | CASSFTDRGNEKLFF | TGTGCCAGCAGCTTTACTGACAGGGGTAATGAAAAACTGTTTTTT
TRBJ1-5 | TRBV2 | TRBD1 | NA | CASRGQGNQPQHF | TGTGCCAGCAGGGGACAGGGGAATCAGCCCCAGCATTTT
TRBJ1-6 | TRBV28 | TRBD1 | NA | CASRDRSDSPLHF | TGTGCCAGCAGGGACAGGTCTGATTCACCCCTCCACTTT
TRBJ1-6 | TRBV18 | NA | NA | CASSREGQINSPLHF | TGTGCCAGCTCACGGGAGGGACAAATTAATTCACCCCTCCACTTT
TRBJ2-4 | TRBV18 | TRBD1 | NA | CASSPQAGQGIGVGKNIQYF | TGTGCCAGCTCACCACAGGCGGGACAGGGGATCGGAGTTGGCAAAAACATTCAGTACTTC
TRBJ1-5 | TRBV11-2 | NA | NA | CASSSNGGQPQHF | TGTGCCAGCAGCTCAAACGGGGGTCAGCCCCAGCATTTT
TRBJ1-1 | TRBV5-5 | NA | NA | CASSDPRGGPGTEAFF | TGTGCCAGCAGCGACCCCCGGGGAGGGCCGGGCACTGAAGCTTTCTTT
TRBJ2-1 | TRBV6-5 | NA | few | CASRDSLTYYNEQFF | TGTGCCAGCAGAGACTCGCTGACCTACTACAATGAGCAGTTCTTC
TRBJ2-3 | TRBV4-2 | TRBD2 | NA | CASSHSGGGAQGTQYF | TGTGCCAGCAGCCACTCTGGCGGGGGGGCCCAAGGAACGCAGTATTTT
TRBJ1-3 | TRBV28 | NA | NA | CASSLFPTPSGNTIYF | TGTGCCAGCAGTTTATTTCCTACCCCCTCTGGAAACACCATATATTTT
TRBJ2-3 | TRBV6-5 | NA | NA | CASSYRTTTDTQYF | TGTGCCAGCAGTTACAGGACTACGACAGATACGCAGTATTTT
TRBJ1-5 | TRBV6-6 | TRBD1 | NA | CASSYGTDIKPQHF | TGTGCCAGCAGTTACGGGACAGATATCAAACCCCAGCATTTT
TRBJ1-2 | TRBV24-1 | NA | NA | CATSDFSGAGYTF | TGTGCCACCAGTGACTTTTCAGGGGCAGGCTACACCTTC
TRBJ2-7 | TRBV6-4 | TRBD1 | NA | CASSGWGPGTGVCEQYF | TGTGCCAGCAGTGGATGGGGTCCCGGGACAGGGGTCTGCGAGCAGTACTTC
TRBJ1-3 | TRBV13 | NA | NA | CASSFPRAGNTIYF | TGTGCCAGCAGCTTCCCCAGGGCTGGAAACACCATATATTTT
TRBJ1-1 | TRBV27 | TRBD1 | NA | CASSLVGQGSEAFF | TGTGCCAGCAGTTTAGTGGGACAGGGGTCTGAAGCTTTCTTT
TRBJ1-2 | TRBV29-1 | NA | NA | CSVGGAARYGYTF | TGCAGCGTTGGCGGGGCAGCTCGCTATGGCTACACCTTC
TRBJ2-7 | TRBV6-5 | NA | NA | CASSRQSSYEQYF | TGTGCCAGCAGTCGACAGAGCTCCTACGAGCAGTACTTC
TRBJ2-1 | TRBV10-3 | NA | few | CAIGQANEQFF | TGTGCCATCGGGCAGGCCAATGAGCAGTTCTTC
TRBJ1-1 | TRBV20-1 | NA | NA | CSASAAADTEAFF | TGCAGTGCTAGTGCCGCTGCAGACACTGAAGCTTTCTTT
TRBJ2-1 | TRBV5-1 | NA | NA | CASSPGTYNEQFF | TGCGCCAGCAGCCCGGGGACCTACAATGAGCAGTTCTTC
TRBJ1-2 | TRBV2 | NA | NA | CASSVSGGASVF | TGTGCCAGCAGTGTCAGCGGGGGGGCGTCTGTCTTC
TRBJ2-2 | TRBV14 | TRBD2 | NA | CASSQGGLLNTGELFF | TGTGCCAGCAGCCAAGGGGGACTACTAAACACCGGGGAGCTGTTTTTT
TRBJ1-2 | TRBV5-4 | TRBD1 | NA | CASSSGTGGKNYGYTF | TGTGCCAGCAGCTCGGGAACAGGGGGAAAAAACTATGGCTACACCTTC